Below are 15 T cell receptor beta chains sequenced from a single sample in a study of TIL therapy for anti-PD-1-resistant metastatic lung cancer. This was the immunoSEQ v3 assay. Here immunoSEQ multiplex PCR was the method, and the copy in TCRdb shows in-frame clones only, minus some. The sample includes approximately 12,000 clones, less than 75% of them seen just once. As to time point: pre-treatment sample, taken before nivolumab and TIL therapy. Most excised metastases sampled were pleural nodules or supraclavicular lymph nodes. Specimen: tumor tissue, collected at baseline. Every receptor here comes from a person between 25 and 79 years old with non-small cell lung cancer.

There are a few counts of this clone. The gene calls are TRBV7-3 and TRBJ2-2, with 7 bases that match TRBD2. The CDR3 is 15 residues long. J lost 5 bases, V lost 3 bases, and 6 bases had no gene match. Germline CDR1 and CDR2: SGHTA and FQGTGA. In DNA, the CDR3 is TGTGCCAGCAGCTTCTCGGGAGGAGGGACCGGGGAGCTGTTTTTT. It encodes CASSFSGGGTGELFF.

This chain links TRBV27 with TRBJ2-7; 10 nucleotides match TRBD2. The CDR3 spans 13 residues. From germline, CDR1 is MNHEY and CDR2 SMNVEV (reference sequence). V was clipped by 10 bases and J by 2 bases; unmatched bases: 5. DNA for the CDR3: TGTGCCACCTCTAGCGGGGGTGCCTACGAGCAGTACTTC. This codes for CATSSGGAYEQYF.

The rearrangement joins TRBV6-7 to TRBJ2-7, with 7 bases identical to TRBD1. TRBV6-7 is filed as an ORF, its function uncertain. The CDR3 extends over 19 amino acids. V lost 2 bases, J lost 0 bases, and 16 bases stayed unmatched. CDR3 nucleotide sequence: TGTGCCAGCAGTTACGGAAGACAGGGAACGAGCTCGAGCTCCTACGAGCAGTACTTC. Protein sequence: CASSYGRQGTSSSSYEQYF.

This clone is labeled medium-sized (0.01 to 0.1%). V usage is TRBV2 and J usage is TRBJ2-1, with a possible D match to TRBD1 (5 bases). Trimming shortened V by 2 bases and J by 4 bases, and 9 bases separated the two germline ends. This CDR3 has 14 residues. CDR1 is SNHLY, CDR2 FYNNEI, per germline. The DNA for the CDR3 is TGTGCCAGCAGTGAAACAGGAAGGTACAATGAGCAGTTCTTC. Translation: CASSETGRYNEQFF.

The gene calls are TRBV5-5 and TRBJ1-3; no reliable D call. Trimming cost V 4 bases and J 4 bases, with 12 bases left between them. The germline V gene has CDR1 SGHKS and CDR2 YYEKEE (reference sequence). This CDR3 contains 14 residues. The CDR3 here is CASSLAIQGNTIYF. The CDR3 DNA sequence: TGTGCCAGCAGCCTCGCAATTCAGGGAAACACCATATATTTT.

V usage is TRBV11-3 and J usage is TRBJ2-2; D gene unclear. The germline V gene encodes CDR1 SGHNT and CDR2 YENEEA. V lost 2 bases, J lost 2 bases, and 3 bases lay in between. This CDR3 has 13 amino acids. CDR3 nucleotide sequence: TGTGCCAGCAGCTTAACAAACACCGGGGAGCTGTTTTTT. Protein sequence: CASSLTNTGELFF.

Sample share makes this clone medium-sized. This chain uses TRBV7-9 with TRBJ1-1; 10 bases align to TRBD1. CDR3 length equals 13 residues. Germline V CDR1 and CDR2: SEHNR, FQNEAQ (reference sequence). J was trimmed by 5 bases and V by 5 bases; bases with no gene match: 2. The CDR3 DNA reads TGTGCCAGCAGCCCGGGACAGGGGACTGAAGCTTTCTTT. Encoded protein: CASSPGQGTEAFF.

The rearrangement uses TRBV5-6 and TRBJ2-3; no clear D. The CDR3 consists of 11 residues. V was clipped by 1 base and J by 5 bases, with 2 bases between them. CDR1 and CDR2 (germline): SGHDT, YYEEEE. CDR3 in amino acids: CASSLRDTQYF. The CDR3, as DNA: TGTGCCAGCAGCTTGAGAGATACGCAGTATTTT.

This clone has just a few counts. The gene calls are TRBV5-6 and TRBJ2-4; D uncertain. This CDR3 comprises 13 residues. CDR1 SGHDT and CDR2 YYEEEE come from the germline V gene. Trimming took off 0 bases at V and 8 bases at J, with 9 bases between the two ends. CDR3 nucleotide sequence: TGTGCCAGCAGCTTGGTTGGAGAGGACATTCAGTACTTC. It encodes CASSLVGEDIQYF.

This clone has just a few counts. The J gene is TRBJ1-2, the V gene TRBV28, with 9 nucleotides matching TRBD1. CDR1 is MDHEN and CDR2 is SYDVKM in the germline V gene. This CDR3 is built from 15 residues. V trimming: 8 bases; J trimming: 9 bases; junction bases outside the gene matches: 16. The CDR3 nucleotides are TGTGCCAGCTTTCCCCAAGCCGGGACAGGGAACAGCTACACCTTC. Its protein is CASFPQAGTGNSYTF.

The chain couples TRBV28 to TRBJ1-2, with TRBD1 matching 8 bases. The CDR3 runs to 15 residues. CDR1 and CDR2 from the germline V gene are MDHEN and SYDVKM. V gave up 4 bases and J gave up 8 bases; unmatched junction bases: 12. The CDR3 DNA reads TGTGCCAGCAGTTCTCCGGGACAGGCCCTCGGGGGCTACACCTTC. Amino acid sequence: CASSSPGQALGGYTF.

The V and J genes are TRBV30 and TRBJ1-2; D unresolved. The CDR3 is 12 amino acids. In germline, CDR1 is GTSNPN, CDR2 SVGIG (reference sequence). Here the CDR3 DNA reads TGTGCGGGGAAACGAGGGCCAAATGGCTACACCTTC. Translated: CAGKRGPNGYTF.

The sample holds one count of this clone. The V gene is TRBV10-3, the J gene TRBJ2-3; 7 bases are a match to TRBD2. The CDR3 is made up of 14 amino acids. With V trimmed by 8 bases and J by 1 base, 6 bases remained unmatched. Germline V gene lookup returns CDR1 ENHRY and CDR2 SYGVKD. The CDR3 is CAIAPRGGTDTQYF. Here the CDR3 DNA reads TGTGCCATCGCGCCCCGGGGGGGCACAGATACGCAGTATTTT.

V usage is TRBV6-5 and J usage is TRBJ2-3; a possible D gene is TRBD2 (6 bases). V was clipped by 7 bases and J by 0 bases, with 14 bases between them. This CDR3 has 15 amino acids. The germline V gene has CDR1 MNHEY and CDR2 SVGAGI. CDR3 coding DNA: TGTGCCAGCACTGTTAGCGGATCTAGCACAGATACGCAGTATTTT. Its translation: CASTVSGSSTDTQYF.

The CDR3 region has the DNA TGTGCCAGCAGTTTAGGCGGGGGGCCCTACGAGCAGTACTTC. Protein: CASSLGGGPYEQYF. V and J are TRBV28 and TRBJ2-7; 8 nucleotides line up with TRBD2. This CDR3 spans 14 amino acids. Germline assignment: CDR1 MDHEN and CDR2 SYDVKM. J was trimmed by 2 bases and V by 2 bases; bases with no gene match: 2.